The 20 T cell receptor beta chains reported below all come from one sample, sequenced in a study of T cells in Graves' hyperthyroidism and ophthalmopathy (dated by TCRdb to about 2019). Library creation used multiplex PCR. Sequencing was carried out with an Illumina HiSeq 2000. The TCR beta CDR3 regions were amplified from the RNA transcripts. The TCR CDR3 was subjected to a first round of RT-PCR using the HTBI primer set and the Qiagen OneStep RT-PCR kit. Clones were called with MiXCR by TCRdb after fastp trimmed the public reads at Q25, and only in-frame beta chains were retained. Entries that share a CDR3 protein sequence are merged under the most common genes and DNA. Counted in this sample were roughly 700,000 distinct CDR3 sequences; under 45% of them appeared once. The ten largest clones add up to around 32% of the sample. Sample: blood. The receptors come from a woman aged 40-49 years with Graves' hyperthyroidism.

This chain joins TRBV3-1 and TRBJ2-7; tentative D call: TRBD2 (6 bases). V was shortened by 1 base and J by 6 bases, with 13 bases between the two germline ends. Looked up from germline, CDR1 is LGHDT and CDR2 is YNNKEL (reference sequence). CDR3 length: 14 amino acids. The CDR3 sequence: CASSQVAGRGEQYF. The DNA of the CDR3 is TGTGCCAGCAGCCAAGTCGCGGGGCGGGGCGAGCAGTACTTC.

This clonotype was seen at least ten times. The genes are TRBV10-3 and TRBJ1-5, with 9 bases identical to TRBD1. CDR1 ENHRY and CDR2 SYGVKD come from the germline V gene. V lost 11 bases to trimming and J lost 7 bases; unmatched junction nucleotides: 12. The CDR3 length is 14 residues. The CDR3 coding sequence is TGTGCCTGCGGGGGGACAGGGCCGGGACAGCCCCAGCATTTT. Protein product: CACGGTGPGQPQHF.

V is TRBV9 and J is TRBJ2-3, with 7 bases lining up with TRBD2. Unmatched junction bases numbered 3, after V lost 0 bases and J lost 5 bases. Germline-derived CDR1 and CDR2 are SGDLS and YYNGEE. There are 14 residues in the CDR3. CDR3 DNA: TGTGCCAGCAGCGTAGCTAGCGGAGGAGATACGCAGTATTTT. Residues: CASSVASGGDTQYF.

To note about this clonotype: A read error may produce the germline difference seen at one junction end. V usage is TRBV5-1 and J usage is TRBJ1-1; 12 bases line up with TRBD1. Germline V lookup: CDR1 SGHRS, CDR2 YFSETQ. CDR3 length: 16 amino acids. CDR3 in DNA: TGCGCCAGCAGCCCCATGGCCGGGACAGGGGGCACTGAAGCTTCCTTT. Protein sequence: CASSPMAGTGGTEASF.

This clonotype was counted only a few times. The chain recombines TRBV6-2 or TRBV6-3 with TRBJ2-7; 10 nucleotides align to TRBD2. Germline assignment: CDR1 MNHEY and CDR2 SVGEGT. V lost 6 bases, J lost 1 base, and 6 bases stayed unmatched. There are 15 residues in the CDR3. The CDR3, as DNA: TGTGCCAGCAGATTAGCGGGAGGCGCTTCCTACGAGCAGTACTTC. Protein sequence: CASRLAGGASYEQYF.

To note about this clonotype: A much more abundant neighbour one base away suggests this may be a read error. The chain is built from TRBV7-9 and TRBJ2-5; D is ambiguous. The CDR3 totals 12 residues. Germline V gene data show CDR1 as SEHNR and CDR2 as FQNEAQ (reference sequence). Trimming removed 5 bases at V and 3 bases at J, with 7 bases between. The CDR3, as DNA: TGTGCCAGCAGCCCCATGAAAGAGACCCAGTACTTC. Its protein product is CASSPMKETQYF.

The J gene is TRBJ1-6, the V gene TRBV3-1; D is ambiguous. Trimming took off 0 bases at V and 0 bases at J, with 6 bases between the two ends. CDR3 length equals 16 residues. Germline V gene data show CDR1 as LGHDT and CDR2 as YNNKEL (reference sequence). The CDR3 DNA reads as TGTGCCAGCAGCCAAGAAGATCTCTCCTATAATTCACCCCTCCACTTT. Translating gives CASSQEDLSYNSPLHF.

As to this clonotype: A much larger clone lies a single base off, so this may be a read error. The rearrangement links TRBV6-5 to TRBJ1-2; no reliable D call. CDR1 MNHEY and CDR2 SVGAGI come from the germline V gene. The CDR3 covers 12 residues. The CDR3 reads CASSRFVHGHTF. In DNA form, the CDR3 reads TGTGCCAGCAGCCGTTTCGTGCATGGCCACACCTTC.

A few counts support this clonotype. The chain uses TRBV6-5 and TRBJ2-5; a possible D gene is TRBD2 (6 bases). Trimming pared 7 bases from V and 10 bases from J, leaving 19 bases between. Germline CDR1 reads MNHEY; CDR2 reads SVGAGI. This CDR3 region has 13 residues. CDR3 residues: CASMGGQPGGQYF. The CDR3 region has the DNA TGTGCCAGCATGGGCGGCCAGCCCGGGGGCCAGTACTTC.

This clonotype occurred many times. V and J are TRBV20-1 and TRBJ2-7; D is perhaps TRBD2 (6 bases). V was shortened by 5 bases and J by 2 bases, with 13 bases between the two germline ends. The CDR3 consists of 13 residues. Germline V gene lookup returns CDR1 DFQATT and CDR2 SNEGSKA (reference sequence). The CDR3 spells CSALRDFTYEQYF. The DNA for the CDR3 is TGCAGTGCTCTCCGGGACTTTACCTACGAGCAGTACTTC.

This chain uses TRBV7-2 with TRBJ2-6, with D possibly being TRBD2 (6 bases). The CDR3 spans 16 residues. The germline V gene has CDR1 SGHTA and CDR2 FQGNSA. The V end lost 2 bases, the J end lost 6 bases, and 14 bases lay between the germline ends. In nucleotides, the CDR3 is TGTGCCAGCAGCTTACAATCGGGACTCGAGGCCAACGTCCTGACTTTC. Translating it yields CASSLQSGLEANVLTF.

The rearrangement links TRBV6-5 to TRBJ1-5; D gene ambiguous. Germline V gives CDR1 MNHEY, CDR2 SVGAGI. V shed 4 bases and J shed 3 bases, with 10 bases lying between them. The CDR3 sequence is 14 residues long. The CDR3 DNA is TGTGCCAGCAGTTCCCTGGCACTCAATCAGCCCCAGCATTTT. It codes for CASSSLALNQPQHF.

As regards this clonotype: The junction differs from germline at one of its ends, possibly a read error. V gene TRBV10-1 combines with J gene TRBJ1-1; the match to TRBD1 covers 7 bases. CDR1 is WNHNN and CDR2 is SYGVQD in the germline V gene (reference sequence). The CDR3 consists of 16 residues. This CDR3 is CASNESRAGGHTEAFF. CDR3 DNA sequence: TGCGCCAGCAATGAGTCGAGGGCAGGGGGGCACACTGAAGCTTTCTTT.

In this sample, this clonotype turned up many times. The V gene is TRBV12-3 or TRBV12-4, the J gene TRBJ1-6; D is ambiguous. V lost 7 bases, J lost 10 bases, and 14 bases lay in between. CDR3 length: 13 amino acids. In DNA, the CDR3 is TGTGCCAGCATTCGTGGAGGAGGCTCACCCCTCCACTTT. It codes for CASIRGGGSPLHF.

This clonotype showed up many times. The chain is built from TRBV2 and TRBJ1-1, with 10 bases that match TRBD1. Germline lookup yields CDR1 SNHLY and CDR2 FYNNEI. V shed 6 bases and J 11 bases; nucleotides not matched to a gene: 6. The CDR3 is 12 amino acids. This CDR3 reads CASRRDRGPAFF. In DNA form, the CDR3 reads TGTGCCAGCAGGAGGGACAGGGGTCCGGCTTTCTTT.

As to this clonotype: At one boundary the junction diverges from the germline segment, which might be a read error. V gene TRBV7-2 combines with J gene TRBJ1-1; unclear D gene. The CDR3 runs 16 residues. Germline CDR1 SGHTA, CDR2 FQGNSA. Written as DNA, the CDR3 is TGTGCCAGCAGCGCCCGAGCATCCGCCATGAGCACTGAGGCTTTCTTT. Translation: CASSARASAMSTEAFF. Filled out from reference TRBV7-2 and TRBJ1-1, the complete variable domain reads GAGVSQSPSNKVTEKGKDVELRCDPISGHTALYWYRQSLGQGLEFLIYFQGNSAPDKSGLPSDRFSAERTGGSVSTLTIQRTQQEDSAVYLCASSARASAMSTEAFFGQGTRLTVV.

At least ten counts were recorded for this clonotype. The gene calls are TRBV5-6 and TRBJ1-1; D is perhaps TRBD1 (6 bases). CDR3 length: 12 amino acids. The V gene's germline CDR1 is SGHDT and CDR2 YYEEEE. Trimming left V 2 bases short and J 6 bases short, with 8 bases between. CDR3 DNA sequence: TGTGCCAGCAGCTTCCGGACAGCTGAAGCTTTCTTT. Protein product: CASSFRTAEAFF.

The V gene is TRBV6-1, the J gene TRBJ2-7; 10 bases map to TRBD1. The CDR3 has 14 amino acids. The germline V gene encodes CDR1 MNHNS and CDR2 SASEGT. V was clipped by 6 bases and J by 6 bases; unmatched bases: 8. CDR3 loop: CASRPGTGAGEQYF. In DNA form, the CDR3 reads TGTGCCAGCAGGCCCGGGACAGGGGCCGGCGAGCAGTACTTC.

This clonotype was seen only a few times. The chain is built from TRBV7-9 and TRBJ1-3; D call uncertain. V lost 1 base to trimming and J lost 0 bases, with 13 bases between them. This CDR3 is built from 17 residues. CDR1 SEHNR and CDR2 FQNEAQ come from the germline V gene (reference sequence). In DNA form, the CDR3 reads TGTGCCAGCAGCTTAGGGAGGATGGAGAGCTCTGGAAACACCATATATTTT. It encodes CASSLGRMESSGNTIYF.

This clonotype was detected only a few times. The chain employs TRBV20-1 and TRBJ1-4, with D hard to call. Deletions cut 6 bases from V and 0 bases from J, with 23 bases between. This CDR3 has 18 amino acids. Germline CDR1 DFQATT, CDR2 SNEGSKA (reference sequence). CDR3 residues: CSASWMDQVTATNEKLFF. The CDR3 bases are TGCAGTGCCTCCTGGATGGACCAGGTCACTGCAACTAATGAAAAACTGTTTTTT.